This note documents a single T cell receptor (beta chain) sequence. Its antigen is still unknown. With 60 Vbeta and 13 Jbeta primers, the PCR was carried out. Clones were sequenced by immunoSEQ multiplex PCR, and TCRdb holds only the in-frame ones, with some missing. The sample holds 110,000 to 150,000 clones, just under 70% seen once. There were likely unrecorded immune exposures, though donors were nominally healthy when sampled. This entry is derived from a study of cytomegalovirus exposure and HLA in healthy donors. As for the study in general: The study's early data release held about 85 million unique TCRs from HLA-typed donors. Findings and caveats of the study: In terms of immune exposure information, only CMV serostatus was available. Among the CMV-associated chains, three were confirmed in vitro as specific for CMV antigens.

Trimming took off 6 bases at V and 0 bases at J, with 11 bases between the two ends. This CDR3 has 14 amino acids. From germline, CDR1 is SNHLY and CDR2 FYNNEI. The sequencing input was PBMCs. The chain recombines TRBV2 with TRBJ1-1, with D hard to call. The source of this sequence is a man between 60 and 75 years old in good health and CMV-seronegative. Here the CDR3 DNA reads TGTGCCAGCAGGACACAGACGATGAACACTGAAGCTTTCTTT. Its translation is CASRTQTMNTEAFF.